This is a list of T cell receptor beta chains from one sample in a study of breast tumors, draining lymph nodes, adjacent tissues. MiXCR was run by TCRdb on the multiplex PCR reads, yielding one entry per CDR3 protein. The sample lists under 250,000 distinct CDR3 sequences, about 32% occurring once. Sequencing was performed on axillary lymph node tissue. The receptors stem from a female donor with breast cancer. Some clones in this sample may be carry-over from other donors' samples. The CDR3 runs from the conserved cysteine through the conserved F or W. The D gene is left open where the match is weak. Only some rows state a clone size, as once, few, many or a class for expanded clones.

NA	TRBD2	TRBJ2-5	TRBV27	TGTGCCAGCAGCCTTACAGGACTAGCGGGAGCCTTCCAAGAGACCCAGTACTTC	CASSLTGLAGAFQETQYF
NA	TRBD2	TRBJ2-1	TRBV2	TGTGCCATAGCGGGAAGGTTAAATGAGCAGTTCTTC	CAIAGRLNEQFF
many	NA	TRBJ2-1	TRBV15	TGTGCCACCAGCAGAGGGTACAATGAGCAGTTCTTC	CATSRGYNEQFF
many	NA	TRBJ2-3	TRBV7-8	TGTGCCAGCAGCTTTGTCGGCCTCGGGGATACGCAGTATTTT	CASSFVGLGDTQYF
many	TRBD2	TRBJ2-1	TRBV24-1	TGTGCCACCAGTGATCCCGGACTAGCCACGGGATATGAGCAGTTCTTC	CATSDPGLATGYEQFF
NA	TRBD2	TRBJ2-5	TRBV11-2	TGTGCCAGCAGCAACTCTAGCGGGCCGAGGCAAGAGACCCAGTACTTC	CASSNSSGPRQETQYF
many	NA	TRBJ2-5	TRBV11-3	TGTGCCAGCAGCGCCCTACAGGGAGCAGAGACCCAGTACTTC	CASSALQGAETQYF
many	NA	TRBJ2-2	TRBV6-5	TGTGCCAGCAGGGCAGGGTCTAGCACCGGGGAGCTGTTTTTT	CASRAGSSTGELFF
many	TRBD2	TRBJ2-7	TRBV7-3	TGTGCCAGCAGCTTAGCTAGCGGGAACTACGAGCAGTACTTC	CASSLASGNYEQYF
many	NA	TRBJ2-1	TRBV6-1	TGTGCCAGCAGCAGACCTACTCAATACAATGAGCAGTTCTTC	CASSRPTQYNEQFF